Listed below are T cell receptor beta chains from one sample, sequenced in a study of T cells expressing NK-cell markers. From its re-call of the 5' RACE reads, TCRdb lists each CDR3 protein once, without DNA. This sample's table has about 170,000 distinct CDR3 sequences. Sequenced input: blood T cells: a sorted CD56 or NKG2C T cell subset, CD4+ or CD8+ T cells, or bulk PBMC T cells (not recorded which). The receptor source for this set is a man between 18 and 69 years old in good health. CDR3s include the opening cysteine and the closing phenylalanine or tryptophan.

TRBV12-3/TRBV12-4	TRBJ2-1	CASSLTGLAGVEQFF
TRBV28	TRBJ2-3	CASSLSQRADTQYF
TRBV19	TRBJ1-2	CASSIPVKGAENYGYTF
TRBV9	TRBJ2-2	CASSADWGRFTGELFF
TRBV13	TRBJ1-2	CASSLARTGGWFGYTF
TRBV6-5	TRBJ1-1	CASSYPRMGVGTEAFF
TRBV6-4	TRBJ1-4	CASSDGTEGATNEKLFF
TRBV24-1	TRBJ2-3	CATSDFKGDSQYF
TRBV28	TRBJ2-2	CASSFMGARTGELFF
TRBV12-5	TRBJ2-7	CASGQGPYEQYF
TRBV10-2	TRBJ1-1	CASSETALDTEAFF
TRBV28	TRBJ1-6	CASSLGHRLHF
TRBV15	TRBJ2-3	CATSSTAGGMRTDTQYF
TRBV11-1	TRBJ2-7	CASSPHGAGGLYEQYF
TRBV20-1	TRBJ1-2	CSADGAGTLGYTF
TRBV2	TRBJ2-3	CASTSGGVVDTQYF
TRBV14	TRBJ2-7	CASSLRTGFFRYF
TRBV27	TRBJ2-5	CASRDRGRDPTQYF
TRBV6-1	TRBJ2-1	CATSGGEGNEQFF
TRBV12-3/TRBV12-4	TRBJ2-7	CASTPTGPGYEQYF
TRBV27	TRBJ2-3	CASSKMTNTDTQYF
TRBV3-1	TRBJ1-4	CASSNVGDGLNEKLFF
TRBV6-1	TRBJ2-3	CASSEKRGLRDTQYF
TRBV20-1	TRBJ1-1	CSATGTGVGNTEAFF
TRBV11-2	TRBJ2-5	CASRLKRGAGETQYF
TRBV5-1	TRBJ2-5	CASSYGTSVTGETQYF
TRBV21-1	TRBJ1-2	CASSAKTGTTLGYTF
TRBV29-1	TRBJ2-5	CSVGPDRVETQYF
TRBV6-1	TRBJ1-2	CASSPALGIYGYTF
TRBV29-1	TRBJ1-5	CSPSTATSNQPQHF
TRBV6-2/TRBV6-3	TRBJ2-1	CASSYSLGSQYNEQFF
TRBV27	TRBJ1-1	CASSLFTGGMNTEAFF
TRBV28	TRBJ1-4	CASSLLPTNEKLFF
TRBV28	TRBJ1-6	CASSLLIGQYNSPLHF
TRBV6-5	TRBJ2-1	CASSYSTPGPHNEQFF
TRBV6-1	TRBJ2-6	CASSQTASGANVLTF
TRBV20-1	TRBJ2-7	CSARAPGGFHEQYF
TRBV2	TRBJ1-4	CASSDRQRNEKLFF
TRBV2	TRBJ2-7	CASRDYPGQGVVNEQYF
TRBV5-4	TRBJ2-7	CASSLGTSGDYEQYF
TRBV5-6	TRBJ1-2	CASSYWSGWDGYTF
TRBV7-9	TRBJ2-4	CASSPIGQLPKNIQYF
TRBV19	TRBJ2-3	CASSIDRPQTSTDTQYF
TRBV6-2/TRBV6-3	TRBJ2-3	CASTDPTWTGATDTQYF
TRBV24-1	TRBJ2-7	CATLRDRATYEQYF
TRBV27	TRBJ2-1	CASSSLGHQDEQFF
TRBV20-1	TRBJ2-1	CSATLQGGEQFF
TRBV11-2	TRBJ1-1	CASSLVLSEAFF
TRBV28	TRBJ2-1	CASSFLLSDEQFF
TRBV6-1	TRBJ2-2	CASSERDTGPPANTGELFF